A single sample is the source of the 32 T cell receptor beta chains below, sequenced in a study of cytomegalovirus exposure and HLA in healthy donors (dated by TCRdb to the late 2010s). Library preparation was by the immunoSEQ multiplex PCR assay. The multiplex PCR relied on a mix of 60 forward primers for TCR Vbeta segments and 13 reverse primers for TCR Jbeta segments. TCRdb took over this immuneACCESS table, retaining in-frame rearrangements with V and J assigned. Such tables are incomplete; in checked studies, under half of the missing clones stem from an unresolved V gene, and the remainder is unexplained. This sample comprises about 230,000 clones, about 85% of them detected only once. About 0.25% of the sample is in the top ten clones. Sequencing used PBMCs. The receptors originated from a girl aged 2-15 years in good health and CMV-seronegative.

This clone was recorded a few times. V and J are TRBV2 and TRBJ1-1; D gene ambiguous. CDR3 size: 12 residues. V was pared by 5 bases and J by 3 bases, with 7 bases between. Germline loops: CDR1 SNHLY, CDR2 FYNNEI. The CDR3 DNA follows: TGTGCCAGCAGTTATTCGTACACTGAAGCTTTCTTT. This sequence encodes CASSYSYTEAFF.

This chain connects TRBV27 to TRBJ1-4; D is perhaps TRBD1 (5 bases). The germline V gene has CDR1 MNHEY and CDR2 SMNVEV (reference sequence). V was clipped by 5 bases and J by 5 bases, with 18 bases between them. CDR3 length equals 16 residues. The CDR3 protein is CASSATVTGGNEKLFF. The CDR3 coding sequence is TGTGCCAGCAGTGCCACCGTAACAGGCGGCAATGAAAAACTGTTTTTT.

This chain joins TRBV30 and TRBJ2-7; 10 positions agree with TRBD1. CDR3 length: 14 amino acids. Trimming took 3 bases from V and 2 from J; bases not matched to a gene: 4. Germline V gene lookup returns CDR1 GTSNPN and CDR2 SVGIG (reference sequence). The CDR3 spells CAWSRDRGPYEQYF. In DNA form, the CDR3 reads TGTGCCTGGAGCCGGGACAGGGGACCCTACGAGCAGTACTTC.

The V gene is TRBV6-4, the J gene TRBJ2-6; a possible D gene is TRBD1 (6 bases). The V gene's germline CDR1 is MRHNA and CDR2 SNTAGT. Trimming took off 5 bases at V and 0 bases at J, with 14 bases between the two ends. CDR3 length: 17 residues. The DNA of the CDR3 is TGTGCCAGCAGTCCCGGGACACCCGCCTCTGGGGCCAACGTCCTGACTTTC. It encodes CASSPGTPASGANVLTF.

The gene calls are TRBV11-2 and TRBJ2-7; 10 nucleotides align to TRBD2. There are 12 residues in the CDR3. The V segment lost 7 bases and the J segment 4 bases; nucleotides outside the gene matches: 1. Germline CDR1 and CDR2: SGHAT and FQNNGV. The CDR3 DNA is TGTGCCAGCATGACTAGCGGGTACGAGCAGTACTTC. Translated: CASMTSGYEQYF.

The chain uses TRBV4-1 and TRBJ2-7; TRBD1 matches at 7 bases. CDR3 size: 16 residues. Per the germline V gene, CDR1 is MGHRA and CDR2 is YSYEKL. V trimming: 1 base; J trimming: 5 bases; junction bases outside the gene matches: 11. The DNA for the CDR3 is TGCGCCAGCAGCCAAGCGGCAGGACAGGTTTCCGACGAGCAGTACTTC. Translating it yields CASSQAAGQVSDEQYF.

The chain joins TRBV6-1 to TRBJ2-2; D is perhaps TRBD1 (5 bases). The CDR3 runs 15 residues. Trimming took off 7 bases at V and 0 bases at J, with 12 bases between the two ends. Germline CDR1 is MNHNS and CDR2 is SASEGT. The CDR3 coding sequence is TGTGCCAGCATCCGGACAAGTACGAACACCGGGGAGCTGTTTTTT. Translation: CASIRTSTNTGELFF.

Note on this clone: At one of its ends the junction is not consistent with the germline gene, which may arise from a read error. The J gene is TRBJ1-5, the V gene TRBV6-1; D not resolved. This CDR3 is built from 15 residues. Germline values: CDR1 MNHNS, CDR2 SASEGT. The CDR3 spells CASTEPPNSNQPQHF. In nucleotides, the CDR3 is TGTGCCAGCACTGAACCTCCTAATAGCAATCAGCCCCAGCATTTT.

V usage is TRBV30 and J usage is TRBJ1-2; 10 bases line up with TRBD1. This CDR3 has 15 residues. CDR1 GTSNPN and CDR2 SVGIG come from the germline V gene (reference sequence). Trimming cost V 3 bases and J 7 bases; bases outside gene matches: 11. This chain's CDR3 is CAWSSLGGTGAGYTF. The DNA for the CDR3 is TGTGCCTGGAGCTCCCTAGGCGGGACAGGGGCTGGCTACACCTTC.

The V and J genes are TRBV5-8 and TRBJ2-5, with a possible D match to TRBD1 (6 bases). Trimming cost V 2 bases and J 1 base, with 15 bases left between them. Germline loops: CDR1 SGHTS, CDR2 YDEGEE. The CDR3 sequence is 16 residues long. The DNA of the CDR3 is TGTGCCAGCAGCTTCGTGTACAGGGAACGCCAAGAGACCCAGTACTTC. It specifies CASSFVYRERQETQYF.

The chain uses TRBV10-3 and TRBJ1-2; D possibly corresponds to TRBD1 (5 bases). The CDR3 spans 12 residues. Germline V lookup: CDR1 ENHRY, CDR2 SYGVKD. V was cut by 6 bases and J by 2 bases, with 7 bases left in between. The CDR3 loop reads CAIRGGNYGYTF. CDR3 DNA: TGTGCCATCAGGGGGGGGAACTATGGCTACACCTTC.

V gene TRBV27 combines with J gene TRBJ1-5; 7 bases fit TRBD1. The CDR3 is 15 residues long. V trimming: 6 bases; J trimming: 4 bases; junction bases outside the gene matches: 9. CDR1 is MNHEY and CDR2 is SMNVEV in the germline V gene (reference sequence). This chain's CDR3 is CASRQGGGLNQPQHF. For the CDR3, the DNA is TGTGCCAGCAGACAAGGAGGGGGCCTTAATCAGCCCCAGCATTTT.

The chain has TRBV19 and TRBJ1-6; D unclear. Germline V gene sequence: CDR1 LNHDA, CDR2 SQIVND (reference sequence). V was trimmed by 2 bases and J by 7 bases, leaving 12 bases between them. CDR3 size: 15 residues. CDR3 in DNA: TGTGCCAGTAGTATACGCGGGGAATCAAATTCACCCCTCCACTTT. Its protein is CASSIRGESNSPLHF. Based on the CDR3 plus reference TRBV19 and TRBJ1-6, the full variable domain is DGGITQSPKYLFRKEGQNVTLSCEQNLNHDAMYWYRQDPGQGLRLIYYSQIVNDFQKGDIAEGYSVSREKKESFPLTVTSAQKNPTAFYLCASSIRGESNSPLHFGNGTRLTVT.

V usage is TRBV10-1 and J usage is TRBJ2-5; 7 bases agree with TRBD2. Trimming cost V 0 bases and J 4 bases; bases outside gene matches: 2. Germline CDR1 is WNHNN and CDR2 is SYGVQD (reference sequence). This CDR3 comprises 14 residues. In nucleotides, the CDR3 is TGCGCCAGCAGTGAGTCGCTAGCGGTAGAGACCCAGTACTTC. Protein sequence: CASSESLAVETQYF.

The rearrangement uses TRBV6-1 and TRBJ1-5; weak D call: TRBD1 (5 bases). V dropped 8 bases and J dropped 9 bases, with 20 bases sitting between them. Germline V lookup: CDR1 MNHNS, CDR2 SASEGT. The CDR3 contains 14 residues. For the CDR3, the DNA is TGTGCCAGCCTTCAAGGAAGGGGAAGATGGCCCCAGCATTTT. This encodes CASLQGRGRWPQHF.

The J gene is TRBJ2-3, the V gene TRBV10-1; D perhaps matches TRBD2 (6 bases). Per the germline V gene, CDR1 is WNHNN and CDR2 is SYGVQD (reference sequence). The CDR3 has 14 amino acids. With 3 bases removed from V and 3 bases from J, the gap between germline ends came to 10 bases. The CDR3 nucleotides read TGCGCCAGCAGTGACCGGGGGACGACAGATACGCAGTATTTT. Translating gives CASSDRGTTDTQYF.

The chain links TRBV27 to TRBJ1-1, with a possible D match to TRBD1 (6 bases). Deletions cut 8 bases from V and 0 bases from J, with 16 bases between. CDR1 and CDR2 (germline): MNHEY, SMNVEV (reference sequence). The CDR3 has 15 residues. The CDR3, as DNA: TGTGCCAGCCGCACTTCAGGGGTTATGAACACTGAAGCTTTCTTT. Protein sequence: CASRTSGVMNTEAFF.

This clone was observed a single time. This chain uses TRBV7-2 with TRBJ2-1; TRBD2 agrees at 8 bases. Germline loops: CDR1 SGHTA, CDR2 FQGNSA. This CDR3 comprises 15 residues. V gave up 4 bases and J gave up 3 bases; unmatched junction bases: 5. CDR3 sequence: CASSSTSANYNEQFF. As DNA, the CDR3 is TGTGCCAGCAGCTCGACTAGCGCAAACTACAATGAGCAGTTCTTC.

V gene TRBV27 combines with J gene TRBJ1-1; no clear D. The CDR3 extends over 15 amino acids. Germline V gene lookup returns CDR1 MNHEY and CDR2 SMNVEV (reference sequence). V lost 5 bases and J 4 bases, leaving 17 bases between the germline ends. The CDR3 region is CASSERVGPPTEAFF. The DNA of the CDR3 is TGTGCCAGCAGTGAGCGTGTAGGTCCCCCCACTGAAGCTTTCTTT.

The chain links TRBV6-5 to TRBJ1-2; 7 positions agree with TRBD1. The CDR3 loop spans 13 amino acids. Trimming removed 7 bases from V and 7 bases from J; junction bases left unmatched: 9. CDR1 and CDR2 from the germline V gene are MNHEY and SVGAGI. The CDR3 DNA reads TGTGCCAGCACCAAGACAGGGCTTCGTGGCTACACCTTC. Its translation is CASTKTGLRGYTF.

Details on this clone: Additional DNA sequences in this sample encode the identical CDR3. CDR3 sequence: CSASISYEQYF. CDR3 coding DNA: TGCAGTGCTTCCATCTCCTACGAGCAGTACTTC. The chain carries TRBV20-1 and TRBJ2-7, with D unclear. Trimming pared 5 bases from V and 0 bases from J, leaving 5 bases between. Germline V gene lookup returns CDR1 DFQATT and CDR2 SNEGSKA (reference sequence). This CDR3 is 11 amino acids long.

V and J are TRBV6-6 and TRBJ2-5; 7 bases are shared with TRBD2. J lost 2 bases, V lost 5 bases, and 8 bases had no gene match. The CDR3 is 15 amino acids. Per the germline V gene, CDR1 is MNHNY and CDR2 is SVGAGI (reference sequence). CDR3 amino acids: CASSQAGTTQETQYF. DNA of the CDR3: TGTGCCAGCAGTCAGGCCGGGACTACTCAAGAGACCCAGTACTTC.

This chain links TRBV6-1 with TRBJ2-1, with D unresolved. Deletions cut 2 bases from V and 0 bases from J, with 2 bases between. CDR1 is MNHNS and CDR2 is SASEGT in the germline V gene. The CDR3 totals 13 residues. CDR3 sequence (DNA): TGTGCCAGCAGTGAACGCTCCTACAATGAGCAGTTCTTC. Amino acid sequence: CASSERSYNEQFF.

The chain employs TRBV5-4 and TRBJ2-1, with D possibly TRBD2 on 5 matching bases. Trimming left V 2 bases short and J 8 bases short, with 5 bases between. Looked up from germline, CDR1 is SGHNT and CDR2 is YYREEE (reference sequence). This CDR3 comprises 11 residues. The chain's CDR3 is CASSLLDEQFF. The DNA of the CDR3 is TGTGCCAGCAGCTTACTAGATGAGCAGTTCTTC. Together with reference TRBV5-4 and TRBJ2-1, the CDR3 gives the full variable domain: ETGVTQSPTHLIKTRGQQVTLRCSSQSGHNTVSWYQQALGQGPQFIFQYYREEENGRGNFPPRFSGLQFPNYSSELNVNALELDDSALYLCASSLLDEQFFGPGTRLTVL.

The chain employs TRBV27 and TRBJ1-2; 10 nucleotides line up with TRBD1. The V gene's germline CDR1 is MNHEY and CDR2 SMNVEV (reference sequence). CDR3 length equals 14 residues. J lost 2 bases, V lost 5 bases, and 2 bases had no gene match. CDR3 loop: CASSRDRGNYGYTF. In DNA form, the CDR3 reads TGTGCCAGCAGTCGGGACAGGGGAAACTATGGCTACACCTTC.

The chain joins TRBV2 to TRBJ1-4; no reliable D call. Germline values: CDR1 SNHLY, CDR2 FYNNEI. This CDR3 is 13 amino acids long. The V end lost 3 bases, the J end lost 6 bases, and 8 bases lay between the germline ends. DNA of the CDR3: TGTGCCAGCAGTGAGTCAGGTGATGAAAAACTGTTTTTT. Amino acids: CASSESGDEKLFF.

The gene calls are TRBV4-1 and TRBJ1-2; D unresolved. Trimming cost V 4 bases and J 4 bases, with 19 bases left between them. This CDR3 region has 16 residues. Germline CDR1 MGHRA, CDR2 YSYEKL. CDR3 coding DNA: TGCGCCAGCAGCCTGATCGGGCGCAGCGAGGGCTATGGCTACACCTTC. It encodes CASSLIGRSEGYGYTF.

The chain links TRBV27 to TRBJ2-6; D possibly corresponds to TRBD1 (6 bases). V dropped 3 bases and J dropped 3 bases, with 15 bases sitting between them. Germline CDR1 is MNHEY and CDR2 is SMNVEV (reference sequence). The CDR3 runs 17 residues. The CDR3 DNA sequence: TGTGCCAGCAGTTTGGAGCCAGGGGTCTTTGGGGCCAACGTCCTGACTTTC. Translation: CASSLEPGVFGANVLTF.

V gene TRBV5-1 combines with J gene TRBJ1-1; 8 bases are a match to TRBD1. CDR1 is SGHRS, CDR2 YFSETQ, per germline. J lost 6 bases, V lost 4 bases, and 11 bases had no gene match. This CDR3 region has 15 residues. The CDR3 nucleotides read TGCGCCAGCAGCCCGAGGTTACAGGGGGGGTCTGAAGCTTTCTTT. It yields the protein CASSPRLQGGSEAFF.

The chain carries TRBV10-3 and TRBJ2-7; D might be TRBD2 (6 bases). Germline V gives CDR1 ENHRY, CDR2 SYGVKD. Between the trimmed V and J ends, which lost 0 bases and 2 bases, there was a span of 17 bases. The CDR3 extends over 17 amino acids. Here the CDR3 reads CAISESSRMASAYEQYF. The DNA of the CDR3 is TGTGCCATCAGTGAGTCTAGTAGAATGGCTAGCGCCTACGAGCAGTACTTC.

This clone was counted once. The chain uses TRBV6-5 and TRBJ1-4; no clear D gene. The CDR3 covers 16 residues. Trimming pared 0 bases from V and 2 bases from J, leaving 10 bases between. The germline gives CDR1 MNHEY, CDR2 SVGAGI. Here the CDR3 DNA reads TGTGCCAGCAGTTACTCTAGGAGGGCGACTAATGAAAAACTGTTTTTT. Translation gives CASSYSRRATNEKLFF.

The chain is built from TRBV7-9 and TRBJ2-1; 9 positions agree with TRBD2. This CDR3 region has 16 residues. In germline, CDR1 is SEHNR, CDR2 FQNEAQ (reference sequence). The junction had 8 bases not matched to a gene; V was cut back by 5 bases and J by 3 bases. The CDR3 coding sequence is TGTGCCAGCAGCCCCAAGCGGGGGGCTTTCTACAATGAGCAGTTCTTC. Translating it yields CASSPKRGAFYNEQFF.